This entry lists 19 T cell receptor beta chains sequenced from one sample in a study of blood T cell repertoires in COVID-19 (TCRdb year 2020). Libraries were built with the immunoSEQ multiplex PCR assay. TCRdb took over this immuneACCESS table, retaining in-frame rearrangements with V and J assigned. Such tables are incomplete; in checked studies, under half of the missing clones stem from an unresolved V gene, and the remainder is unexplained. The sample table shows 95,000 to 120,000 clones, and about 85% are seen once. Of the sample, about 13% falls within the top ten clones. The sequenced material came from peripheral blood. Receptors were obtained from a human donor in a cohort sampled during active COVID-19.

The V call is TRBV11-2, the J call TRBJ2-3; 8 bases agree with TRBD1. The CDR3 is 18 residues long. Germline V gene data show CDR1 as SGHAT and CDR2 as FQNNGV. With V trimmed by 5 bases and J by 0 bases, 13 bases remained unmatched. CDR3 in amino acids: CASSHWTGMVASTDTQYF. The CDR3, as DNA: TGTGCCAGCAGCCATTGGACAGGGATGGTTGCTAGCACAGATACGCAGTATTTT.

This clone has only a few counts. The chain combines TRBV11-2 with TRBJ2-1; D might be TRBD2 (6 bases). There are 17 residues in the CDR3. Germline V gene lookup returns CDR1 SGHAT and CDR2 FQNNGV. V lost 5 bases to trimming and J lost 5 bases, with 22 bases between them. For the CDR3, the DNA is TGTGCCAGCAGCGGGGCGACTAGACTAACGACTAACAATGAGCAGTTCTTC. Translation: CASSGATRLTTNNEQFF.

The CDR3 DNA follows: TGTGCCAATCGAGGGGGTAGCAATCAGCCCCAGCATTTT. Translation gives CANRGGSNQPQHF. The rearrangement links TRBV28 to TRBJ1-5; a weak D match, TRBD1 (6 bases). The germline V and J ends were trimmed by 10 bases and 0 bases, with 10 bases remaining between them. The V gene's germline CDR1 is MDHEN and CDR2 SYDVKM. CDR3 length equals 13 residues. Full variable domain (rest looked up from reference TRBV28 and TRBJ1-5): DVKVTQSSRYLVKRTGEKVFLECVQDMDHENMFWYRQDPGLGLRLIYFSYDVKMKEKGDIPEGYSVSREKKERFSLILESASTNQTSMYLCANRGGSNQPQHFGDGTRLSIL.

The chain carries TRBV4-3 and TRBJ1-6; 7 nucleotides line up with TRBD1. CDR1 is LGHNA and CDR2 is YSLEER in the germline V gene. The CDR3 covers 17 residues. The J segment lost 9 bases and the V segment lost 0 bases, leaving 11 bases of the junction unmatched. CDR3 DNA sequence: TGCGCCAGCAGCCAAGAGGCAGGGGGGACCTATGGTTCACCCCTCCACTTT. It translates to CASSQEAGGTYGSPLHF.

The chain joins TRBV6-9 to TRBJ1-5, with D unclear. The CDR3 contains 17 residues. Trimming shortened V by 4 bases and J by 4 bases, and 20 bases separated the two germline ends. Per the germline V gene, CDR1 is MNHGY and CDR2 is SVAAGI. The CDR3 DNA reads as TGTGCCAGCAGTTTCCCGGAGGGCCTCCGAGGGAATCAGCCCCAGCATTTT. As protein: CASSFPEGLRGNQPQHF.

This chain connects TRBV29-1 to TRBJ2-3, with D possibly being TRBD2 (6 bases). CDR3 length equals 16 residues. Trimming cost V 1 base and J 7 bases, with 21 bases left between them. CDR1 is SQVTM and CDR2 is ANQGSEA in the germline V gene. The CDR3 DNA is TGCAGCGTTGAAGTTTGGCGGGGTTCCACTCGGAATACGCAGTATTTT. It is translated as CSVEVWRGSTRNTQYF.

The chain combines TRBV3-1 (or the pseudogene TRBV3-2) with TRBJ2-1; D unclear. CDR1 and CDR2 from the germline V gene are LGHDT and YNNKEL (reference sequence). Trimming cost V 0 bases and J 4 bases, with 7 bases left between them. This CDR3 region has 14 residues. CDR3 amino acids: CASSQDLRYNEQFF. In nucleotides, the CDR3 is TGTGCCAGCAGCCAAGACCTGAGGTACAATGAGCAGTTCTTC.

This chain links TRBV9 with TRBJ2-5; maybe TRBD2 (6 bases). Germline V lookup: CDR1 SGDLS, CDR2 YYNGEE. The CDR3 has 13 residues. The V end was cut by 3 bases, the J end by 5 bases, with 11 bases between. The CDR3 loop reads CASSARAGETQYF. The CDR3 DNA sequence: TGTGCCAGCAGCGCCAGGGCGGGGGAGACCCAGTACTTC. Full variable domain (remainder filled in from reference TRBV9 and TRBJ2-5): DSGVTQTPKHLITATGQRVTLRCSPRSGDLSVYWYQQSLDQGLQFLIQYYNGEERAKGNILERFSAQQFPDLHSELNLSSLELGDSALYFCASSARAGETQYFGPGTRLLVL.

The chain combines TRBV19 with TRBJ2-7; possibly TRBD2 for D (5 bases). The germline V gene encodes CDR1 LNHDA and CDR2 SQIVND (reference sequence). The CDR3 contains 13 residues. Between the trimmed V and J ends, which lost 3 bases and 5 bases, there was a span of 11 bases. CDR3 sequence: CASSMVGLNEQYF. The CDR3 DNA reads TGTGCCAGTAGTATGGTCGGACTGAACGAGCAGTACTTC.

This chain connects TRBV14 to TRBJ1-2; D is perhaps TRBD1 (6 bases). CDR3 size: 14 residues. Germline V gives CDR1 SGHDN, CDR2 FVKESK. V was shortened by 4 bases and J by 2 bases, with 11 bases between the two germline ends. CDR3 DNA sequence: TGTGCCAGCAGCCGAACAGGGTGGAACTATGGCTACACCTTC. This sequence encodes CASSRTGWNYGYTF.

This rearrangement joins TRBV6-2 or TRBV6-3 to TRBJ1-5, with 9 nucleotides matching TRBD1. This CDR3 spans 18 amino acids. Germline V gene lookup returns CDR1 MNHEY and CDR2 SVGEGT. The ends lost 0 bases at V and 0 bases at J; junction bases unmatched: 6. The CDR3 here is CASSYSRTGVYSNQPQHF. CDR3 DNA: TGTGCCAGCAGTTACTCGAGGACAGGGGTGTATAGCAATCAGCCCCAGCATTTT.

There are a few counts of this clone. CDR3 DNA sequence: TGTGCCAGCAGTCAGACTGTTCGTGGCAATCAGCCCCAGCATTTT. It is translated as CASSQTVRGNQPQHF. This chain joins TRBV28 and TRBJ1-5, with D unresolved. CDR1 is MDHEN and CDR2 is SYDVKM in the germline V gene. Trimming stripped 5 bases from V and 2 bases from J, with 13 bases between. There are 15 residues in the CDR3.

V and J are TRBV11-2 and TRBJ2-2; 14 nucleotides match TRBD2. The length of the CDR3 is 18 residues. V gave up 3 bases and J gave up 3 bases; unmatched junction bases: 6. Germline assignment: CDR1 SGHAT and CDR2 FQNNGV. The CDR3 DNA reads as TGTGCCAGCAGCTTCCGACTAGCGGGGGGGCCAGACACCGGGGAGCTGTTTTTT. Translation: CASSFRLAGGPDTGELFF.

The CDR3 loop reads CASSLVLSLQGSGNTIYF. CDR3 sequence (DNA): TGTGCCAGCAGCTTAGTTCTCAGTCTACAGGGGTCTGGAAACACCATATATTTT. The rearrangement uses TRBV11-2 and TRBJ1-3; TRBD1 aligns across 7 bases. Germline V gene data show CDR1 as SGHAT and CDR2 as FQNNGV. This CDR3 spans 18 amino acids. The V gene end was trimmed by 1 base and the J gene end by 1 base; junction bases not matched to a gene: 10.

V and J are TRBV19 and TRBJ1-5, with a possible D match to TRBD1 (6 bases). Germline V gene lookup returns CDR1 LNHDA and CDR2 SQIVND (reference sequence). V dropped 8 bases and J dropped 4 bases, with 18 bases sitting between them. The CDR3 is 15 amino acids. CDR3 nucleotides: TGTGCCAGTCAAGACAGGCAGGTTGGAAATCAGCCCCAGCATTTT. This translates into CASQDRQVGNQPQHF.

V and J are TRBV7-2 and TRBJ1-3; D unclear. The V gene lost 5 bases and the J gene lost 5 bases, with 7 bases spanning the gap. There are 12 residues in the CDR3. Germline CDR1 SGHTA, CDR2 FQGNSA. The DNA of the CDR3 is TGTGCCAGCAGCCCTATCAGAAACACCATATATTTT. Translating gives CASSPIRNTIYF.

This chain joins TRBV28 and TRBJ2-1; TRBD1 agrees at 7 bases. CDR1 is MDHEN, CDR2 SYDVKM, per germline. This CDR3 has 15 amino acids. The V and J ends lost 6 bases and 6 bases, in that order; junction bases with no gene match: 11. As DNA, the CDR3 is TGTGCCAGCAGCTCGACAGGGCGACACAGCAATGAGCAGTTCTTC. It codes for CASSSTGRHSNEQFF.

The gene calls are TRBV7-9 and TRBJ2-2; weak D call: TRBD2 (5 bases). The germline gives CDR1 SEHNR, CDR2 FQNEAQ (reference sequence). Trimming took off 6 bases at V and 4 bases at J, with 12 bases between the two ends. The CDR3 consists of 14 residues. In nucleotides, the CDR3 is TGTGCCAGCAGTCCCCTCGGAGGCACCGGGGAGCTGTTTTTT. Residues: CASSPLGGTGELFF.

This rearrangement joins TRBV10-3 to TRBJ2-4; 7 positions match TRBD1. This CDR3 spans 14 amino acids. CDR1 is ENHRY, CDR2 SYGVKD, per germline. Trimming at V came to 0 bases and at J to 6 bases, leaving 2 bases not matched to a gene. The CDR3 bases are TGTGCCATCAGTGAGTCAGGGGGCGTAAACATTCAGTACTTC. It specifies CAISESGGVNIQYF.